Below are 30 T cell receptor beta chains sequenced from a single sample in a study of T cells in localized non-small cell lung cancer. Sequenced by immunoSEQ multiplex PCR; TCRdb stores in-frame clones only, minus some. The sample lists 45,000 to 55,000 clones, 70% to 80% occurring once. This specimen consisted of peripheral blood, obtained before any cancer treatment. The receptors were sampled from a man aged 40 to 70 with stage I squamous cell lung carcinoma.

The chain uses TRBV15 and TRBJ1-6, with D tentatively TRBD1 (6 bases). V was pared by 2 bases and J by 10 bases, with 15 bases between. Germline-derived CDR1 and CDR2 are LNHNV and YYDKDF (reference sequence). The length of the CDR3 is 15 residues. CDR3 nucleotides: TGTGCCACCAGCAGAAAAGGGGGAAGAGAGTCACCCCTCCACTTT. Amino acid sequence: CATSRKGGRESPLHF.

The V call is TRBV6-1, the J call TRBJ2-5; 13 nucleotides align to TRBD2. The CDR3 totals 16 residues. CDR1 is MNHNS, CDR2 SASEGT, per germline. V lost 4 bases, J lost 2 bases, and 4 bases stayed unmatched. The CDR3 is CASSVLLAGGQETQYF. The CDR3 nucleotides read TGTGCCAGCAGTGTACTACTAGCGGGGGGGCAAGAGACCCAGTACTTC.

This clone was detected only a few times. The chain links TRBV6-5 to TRBJ1-2; D call uncertain. CDR1 MNHEY and CDR2 SVGAGI come from the germline V gene. The germline V and J ends were trimmed by 6 bases and 3 bases, with 11 bases remaining between them. CDR3 length: 13 residues. The CDR3 nucleotides are TGTGCCAGCAGAGAAGGGCCCTACTATGGCTACACCTTC. Protein product: CASREGPYYGYTF.

This chain connects TRBV13 to TRBJ2-1; the D gene is possibly TRBD1 (6 bases). This CDR3 is built from 15 residues. Germline V CDR1 and CDR2: PRHDT, FYEKMQ (reference sequence). Trimming took 7 bases from V and 3 from J, leaving 16 bases between them. The CDR3 reads CASTQGTNLYNEQFF. Written as DNA, the CDR3 is TGTGCCAGCACACAGGGAACCAACCTCTACAATGAGCAGTTCTTC. The whole variable domain, remainder taken from reference TRBV13 and TRBJ2-1, is AAGVIQSPRHLIKEKRETATLKCYPIPRHDTVYWYQQGPGQDPQFLISFYEKMQSDKGSIPDRFSAQQFSDYHSELNMSSLELGDSALYFCASTQGTNLYNEQFFGPGTRLTVL.

The chain recombines TRBV2 with TRBJ2-7; unclear D gene. Per germline, CDR1 SNHLY and CDR2 FYNNEI. CDR3 length equals 11 residues. The V end lost 7 bases, the J end lost 0 bases, and 4 bases lay between the germline ends. The CDR3 DNA reads as TGTGCCAGCACCAACTCCTACGAGCAGTACTTC. Translating it yields CASTNSYEQYF.

A few counts support this clone. This chain joins TRBV28 and TRBJ1-1; D unclear. Germline V gene sequence: CDR1 MDHEN, CDR2 SYDVKM. The CDR3 sequence is 14 residues long. The ends were cut back, 6 bases at V and 1 base at J, with 12 bases in the middle. The chain's CDR3 is CASRSRGRNTEAFF. The CDR3 DNA reads as TGTGCCAGCAGGTCTCGTGGTAGGAACACTGAAGCTTTCTTT.

The chain joins TRBV15 to TRBJ2-1; D unclear. The CDR3 runs 16 residues. Deletions cut 2 bases from V and 0 bases from J, with 11 bases between. The germline V gene encodes CDR1 LNHNV and CDR2 YYDKDF (reference sequence). In DNA, the CDR3 is TGTGCCACCAGCAGAAGGACCACCGGCTCCTACAATGAGCAGTTCTTC. This encodes CATSRRTTGSYNEQFF.

This clone was seen only once. V and J are TRBV9 and TRBJ2-1; no clear D. V lost 0 bases and J lost 6, with 10 bases in between. Germline V lookup: CDR1 SGDLS, CDR2 YYNGEE. This CDR3 comprises 14 residues. The CDR3 protein is CASSVVPEFNEQFF. The CDR3 bases are TGTGCCAGCAGCGTAGTTCCGGAGTTCAATGAGCAGTTCTTC.

This clone came up a few times. J is TRBJ1-2 and V is TRBV5-8; maybe TRBD1 (5 bases). Between the trimmed V and J ends, which lost 3 bases and 8 bases, there was a span of 14 bases. Germline V CDR1 and CDR2: SGHTS, YDEGEE. This CDR3 has 13 amino acids. The chain's CDR3 is CASSSRGRGGYTF. The CDR3 DNA sequence: TGTGCCAGCAGCTCAAGGGGCCGTGGGGGCTACACCTTC.

In this sample, this clone turned up once. The chain carries TRBV11-2 and TRBJ2-4, with TRBD1 as a possible D gene (6 bases). V was clipped by 5 bases and J by 1 base, with 12 bases between them. The length of the CDR3 is 15 residues. Germline V lookup: CDR1 SGHAT, CDR2 FQNNGV. CDR3 protein: CASSPTGFAKNIQYF. The CDR3 region has the DNA TGTGCCAGCAGCCCCACAGGGTTCGCCAAAAACATTCAGTACTTC. Based on the CDR3 plus reference TRBV11-2 and TRBJ2-4, the full variable domain is EAGVAQSPRYKIIEKRQSVAFWCNPISGHATLYWYQQILGQGPKLLIQFQNNGVVDDSQLPKDRFSAERLKGVDSTLKIQPAKLEDSAVYLCASSPTGFAKNIQYFGAGTRLSVL.

V usage is TRBV5-8 and J usage is TRBJ1-1; 10 bases fit TRBD1. The CDR3 spans 14 residues. J lost 4 bases, V lost 4 bases, and 4 bases had no gene match. From germline, CDR1 is SGHTS and CDR2 YDEGEE. DNA for the CDR3: TGTGCCAGCAGCCGGGGACAGGGGCGCACTGAAGCTTTCTTT. This translates into CASSRGQGRTEAFF.

This clone has only a few counts. This chain connects TRBV2 to TRBJ1-5, with no clear D. This CDR3 is 17 amino acids long. The V gene lost 4 bases and the J gene lost 4 bases, with 20 bases spanning the gap. The germline CDR1 and CDR2 sequences are SNHLY and FYNNEI. The CDR3: CASSVAGKYSGNQPQHF. In nucleotides, the CDR3 is TGTGCCAGCAGTGTCGCGGGGAAATATTCGGGGAATCAGCCCCAGCATTTT.

V and J are TRBV30 and TRBJ2-7; D gene ambiguous. The CDR3 extends over 12 amino acids. V gave up 2 bases and J gave up 2 bases, with 7 bases separating them. Germline-derived CDR1 and CDR2 are GTSNPN and SVGIG (reference sequence). CDR3 protein: CAWSSRAYEQYF. CDR3 coding DNA: TGTGCCTGGAGTAGTCGAGCCTACGAGCAGTACTTC. The full variable domain, rest sourced from reference TRBV30 and TRBJ2-7, is SQTIHQWPATLVQPVGSPLSLECTVEGTSNPNLYWYRQAAGRGLQLLFYSVGIGQISSEVPQNLSASRPQDRQFILSSKKLLLSDSGFYLCAWSSRAYEQYFGPGTRLTVT.

The J gene is TRBJ1-1, the V gene TRBV6-1; TRBD1 might be the D (5 bases). V was trimmed by 1 base and J by 3 bases, leaving 12 bases between them. This CDR3 has 15 residues. Germline CDR1 reads MNHNS; CDR2 reads SASEGT. CDR3: CASSEVETGDTEAFF. The CDR3 DNA reads TGTGCCAGCAGTGAAGTAGAAACAGGAGACACTGAAGCTTTCTTT.

The chain combines TRBV10-3 with TRBJ1-6; weak D call: TRBD1 (5 bases). Germline V gene lookup returns CDR1 ENHRY and CDR2 SYGVKD. CDR3 length: 13 residues. The CDR3 sequence is CANRSQGESPLHF. In DNA form, the CDR3 reads TGTGCAAATCGTTCGCAGGGCGAATCACCCCTCCACTTT.

The CDR3 loop is CAIGQSVTEAFF. The CDR3 DNA follows: TGTGCCATTGGACAGTCGGTCACTGAAGCTTTCTTT. The chain couples TRBV2 to TRBJ1-1, with D tentatively TRBD1 (6 bases). V was pared by 10 bases and J by 4 bases, with 13 bases between. Germline V gives CDR1 SNHLY, CDR2 FYNNEI. CDR3 length: 12 residues. Filled out from reference TRBV2 and TRBJ1-1, the complete variable domain reads EPEVTQTPSHQVTQMGQEVILRCVPISNHLYFYWYRQILGQKVEFLVSFYNNEISEKSEIFDDQFSVERPDGSNFTLKIRSTKLEDSAMYFCAIGQSVTEAFFGQGTRLTVV.

This clone turned up a few times. The CDR3 nucleotides read TGTGCCAGCCGGCAGGCCTATAATTCACCCCTCCACTTT. It translates to CASRQAYNSPLHF. The chain couples TRBV28 to TRBJ1-6, with D uncertain. The CDR3 covers 13 residues. Trimming shortened V by 8 bases and J by 2 bases, and 7 bases separated the two germline ends. Germline V CDR1 and CDR2: MDHEN, SYDVKM.

The V call is TRBV25-1, the J call TRBJ2-3, with a possible D match to TRBD1 (6 bases). The CDR3 runs to 14 residues. In germline, CDR1 is MGHDK, CDR2 SYGVNS. The V and J ends lost 2 bases and 3 bases respectively, with 9 bases between them. CDR3 coding DNA: TGTGCCAGCAGTGAAAAGGGGGAAACAGATACGCAGTATTTT. This translates into CASSEKGETDTQYF.

The V and J genes are TRBV9 and TRBJ2-1; TRBD1 is a possible D gene (6 bases). Trimming pared 3 bases from V and 10 bases from J, leaving 20 bases between. The germline gives CDR1 SGDLS, CDR2 YYNGEE. The CDR3 consists of 15 residues. CDR3: CASSALQGAIPEQFF. CDR3 in DNA: TGTGCCAGCAGCGCCTTACAGGGCGCAATACCCGAGCAGTTCTTC.

This clone was recorded a few times. A far more abundant clone sits one base away, making this likely a read error. V is TRBV4-2 and J is TRBJ1-4; D gene ambiguous. V was trimmed by 5 bases and J by 6 bases, leaving 10 bases between them. This CDR3 comprises 13 residues. The germline V gene has CDR1 LGHNA and CDR2 YNFKEQ. The CDR3 here is CASSLVLDEKLFF. The CDR3 DNA sequence: TGTGCCAGCAGCTTGGTGTTGGATGAAAAACTGTTTTTT.

The V and J genes are TRBV28 and TRBJ1-2; a weak D match, TRBD1 (6 bases). Trimming took off 6 bases at V and 7 bases at J, with 27 bases between the two ends. The germline V gene has CDR1 MDHEN and CDR2 SYDVKM. The CDR3 consists of 17 residues. This CDR3 reads CASSDLGGGVLTIGYTF. Here the CDR3 DNA reads TGTGCCAGCAGCGACCTTGGGGGCGGGGTGCTAACTATTGGCTACACCTTC.

The chain uses TRBV2 and TRBJ2-3; D might be TRBD1 or TRBD2, each matching 5 bases. Trimming took 7 bases from V and 0 from J, leaving 8 bases between them. Germline-derived CDR1 and CDR2 are SNHLY and FYNNEI. The CDR3 has 13 residues. CDR3 nucleotide sequence: TGTGCCAGCAACGGGGCTAGCACAGATACGCAGTATTTT. This translates into CASNGASTDTQYF.

This chain joins TRBV9 and TRBJ1-4, with a tentative D call TRBD1 (6 bases). Germline lookup yields CDR1 SGDLS and CDR2 YYNGEE. V lost 4 bases, J lost 4 bases, and 17 bases lay in between. This CDR3 is built from 16 residues. In nucleotides, the CDR3 is TGTGCCAGCAGCCCTGGTTGGGGGGCGCTTAATGAAAAACTGTTTTTT. Protein product: CASSPGWGALNEKLFF.

The V and J genes are TRBV7-7 and TRBJ2-2; 8 positions match TRBD2. CDR1 is SSHAT, CDR2 FNYEAQ, per germline (reference sequence). The CDR3 spans 14 residues. Trimming took 6 bases from V and 0 from J; bases not matched to a gene: 0. The CDR3 DNA reads as TGTGCCAGCAGGCGGGGGGCGAACACCGGGGAGCTGTTTTTT. Its translation: CASRRGANTGELFF.

This chain links TRBV28 with TRBJ2-7; 8 positions match TRBD2. The CDR3 spans 15 residues. V lost 5 bases and J lost 8; bases outside the gene matches: 14. The germline V gene encodes CDR1 MDHEN and CDR2 SYDVKM. The CDR3 loop is CASSAIGGEISKQYF. Written as DNA, the CDR3 is TGTGCCAGCAGTGCAATCGGGGGGGAAATCTCCAAGCAGTACTTC.

This chain uses TRBV2 with TRBJ1-4; D uncertain. Looked up from germline, CDR1 is SNHLY and CDR2 is FYNNEI. V lost 4 bases and J lost 8, with 14 bases in between. This CDR3 contains 14 residues. CDR3 loop: CASSGDMAGEKLFF. In DNA, the CDR3 is TGTGCCAGCAGTGGCGACATGGCGGGGGAAAAACTGTTTTTT.

The chain carries TRBV11-2 and TRBJ2-7; 12 bases line up with TRBD2. The ends lost 0 bases at V and 4 bases at J; junction bases unmatched: 7. CDR1 is SGHAT, CDR2 FQNNGV, per germline. This CDR3 has 17 residues. In nucleotides, the CDR3 is TGTGCCAGCAGCTTAGATCCCCCGACTAGCGGGAGTTACGAGCAGTACTTC. The encoded protein is CASSLDPPTSGSYEQYF.

The chain has TRBV5-1 and TRBJ2-5; D unclear. Looked up from germline, CDR1 is SGHRS and CDR2 is YFSETQ. Trimming took off 0 bases at V and 1 base at J, with 7 bases between the two ends. The CDR3 covers 14 residues. DNA for the CDR3: TGCGCCAGCAGCTTGGGACAAGCCCAAGAGACCCAGTACTTC. This codes for CASSLGQAQETQYF.

This clone has ten or more counts. J is TRBJ1-2 and V is TRBV9; 8 bases map to TRBD1. The germline CDR1 and CDR2 sequences are SGDLS and YYNGEE. The ends lost 3 bases at V and 8 bases at J; junction bases unmatched: 12. This CDR3 comprises 15 residues. CDR3 in amino acids: CASSGDPGGTGGYTF. CDR3 DNA sequence: TGTGCCAGCAGCGGGGACCCGGGGGGGACAGGAGGCTACACCTTC.

This chain connects TRBV28 to TRBJ2-7; 11 bases match TRBD2. Germline lookup yields CDR1 MDHEN and CDR2 SYDVKM. The J segment lost 2 bases and the V segment lost 4 bases, leaving 13 bases of the junction unmatched. The CDR3 extends over 18 amino acids. CDR3 protein: CASSSPGGGTSGPYEQYF. The CDR3 DNA reads as TGTGCCAGCAGTTCCCCCGGGGGGGGGACTAGCGGACCCTACGAGCAGTACTTC. Based on the CDR3 plus reference TRBV28 and TRBJ2-7, the full variable domain is DVKVTQSSRYLVKRTGEKVFLECVQDMDHENMFWYRQDPGLGLRLIYFSYDVKMKEKGDIPEGYSVSREKKERFSLILESASTNQTSMYLCASSSPGGGTSGPYEQYFGPGTRLTVT.